Described below is a single TCR beta chain sequence and its context. CDR1 and CDR2 from the germline V gene are SGHTA and FQGTGA. Trimming removed 4 bases from V and 5 bases from J, with 14 bases in between. The CDR3 is 15 amino acids. The sample originates from a study of blood T cell repertoires in COVID-19. Overall study context: Samples representing acute and convalescent COVID-19 were sourced from the United States, Italy and Spain. PBMCs, B-cell-depleted T cells, or T cells provided the cDNA or gDNA that made up the material.

As processed by the authors: Nucleated cell counts were estimated from reference gene primer amplification. The data were produced by immunoSEQ multiplex PCR, yet TCRdb's version contains in-frame clones alone and is incomplete. V, J and clone size are those of that table, while D and trimming were read from the DNA. In the table there are around 28,000 clones, 89% of which are singletons. The origin of this receptor is a human donor with acute or convalescent COVID-19. The donor label of this sample is uncertain. The rearrangement joins TRBV7-3 to TRBJ2-2; D possibly corresponds to TRBD1 (5 bases). What was sequenced was peripheral blood. The CDR3 loop reads CASSSQGPGTGELFF. For the CDR3, the DNA is TGTGCCAGCAGCTCTCAGGGTCCTGGGACCGGGGAGCTGTTTTTT.